This T cell receptor beta chain came from a study of OX40 agonist ivuxolimab in advanced cancers. Overall study context: Recorded diagnoses for dose-escalation patients were hepatocellular carcinoma, melanoma, renal cell or head and neck cancer. Whole-study findings and limits: By week 6 at 0.1 to 3.0 mg/kg, blood CD4+ and CD8+ T cells had expanded clonally.

Concerning this clone: Antigen unknown.

Profiling relied on immunoSEQ multiplex PCR, and the TCRdb table lists in-frame clones only, not all of them. This sample has about 100,000 clones, with approximately 95% found just once. V shed 5 bases, J shed 2 bases, and the junction held 8 bases outside the gene matches. Germline-derived CDR1 and CDR2 are SGHTA and FQGTGA. This CDR3 has 15 amino acids. This TCR derives from an adult with an advanced solid tumor such as melanoma, head and neck, liver or kidney cancer. The V call is TRBV7-3, the J call TRBJ2-5; TRBD1 agrees at 7 bases. Sequencing was performed on CD4+ or CD8+ T cells sorted from blood, taken in a trial of the OX40 agonist ivuxolimab. Here the CDR3 reads CASSPGWDSQETQYF. CDR3 bases: TGTGCCAGCAGCCCCGGCTGGGACAGTCAAGAGACCCAGTACTTC.